The T cell receptor (beta chain) under discussion was sequenced for a study of shared clonotypes between healthy human individuals. The germline V gene encodes CDR1 KGHSH and CDR2 LQKENI. V lost 3 bases and J lost 0; bases outside the gene matches: 7. The CDR3 spans 17 residues. This clone was seen only a few times. Only in-frame clones appear in the TCRdb table, and some are missing; sequencing was by immunoSEQ multiplex PCR. The data show about 980,000 clones, with around three quarters seen just once and about 1.5% held by the top ten. This chain connects TRBV18 to TRBJ2-2; 7 bases fit TRBD1. The receptor's source is a man younger than 30 in good health. Sequenced sample: memory CD4+ T cells sorted from blood. Regarding subset: CD45RA-negative fraction. CDR3 loop: CASSPLLGQANTGELFF. The CDR3 nucleotides read TGTGCCAGCTCACCGTTGCTTGGACAGGCGAACACCGGGGAGCTGTTTTTT. Full variable domain (rest looked up from reference TRBV18 and TRBJ2-2): NAGVMQNPRHLVRRRGQEARLRCSPMKGHSHVYWYRQLPEEGLKFMVYLQKENIIDESGMPKERFSAEFPKEGPSILRIQQVVRGDSAAYFCASSPLLGQANTGELFFGEGSRLTVL.